Described below is a single T cell receptor (beta chain) sequence and its context. Its antigen remains unidentified. These data belong to a study of graft-versus-host responses after intestinal transplantation. Study-wide findings and caveats: Recipient-marrow GvH clones were detected, some having first appeared in ileum or blood. Circulating GvH clones peaking coincided with falling HvG clones soon after transplant.

The repertoire was sequenced with immunoSEQ multiplex PCR; TCRdb's copy has only in-frame clones and lacks some. The sample includes some 110,000 clones, roughly 87% of them seen just once. J was trimmed by 2 bases and V by 2 bases; bases with no gene match: 0. Germline CDR1 is SGHTA and CDR2 is FQGTGA. This CDR3 comprises 16 residues. This TCR came from a human donor who received an intestinal transplant. The sample consisted of unstimulated CD4+ T cells sorted from spleen or lymph node cells, taken before intestinal transplant. The chain carries TRBV7-3 and TRBJ2-5; TRBD2 matches at 15 bases. The CDR3, as DNA: TGTGCCAGCAGCTTAGGACTAGCGGGGGGGCAAGAGACCCAGTACTTC. The encoded protein is CASSLGLAGGQETQYF.